This is a list of T cell receptor beta chains from one sample in a study of shared clonotypes between healthy human individuals. TCRdb's copy holds only in-frame clones and misses some; the assay was immunoSEQ multiplex PCR. The data show about 1.5 million clones, 95% to 99% seen once. Sequencing used naive CD4+ T cells sorted from blood. Receptor source: a man aged 25-45 years in good health. The CDR3 runs from the conserved cysteine through the conserved F or W. The D gene is left open where the match is weak. Size values are once, few and many counts, or a class for expanded clones, and some rows have none.

V	length	J	D	size	CDR3	DNA
TRBV30	15	TRBJ2-3	.	once	CAWSVLGIGSDTQYF	TGTGCCTGGAGTGTACTGGGGATCGGGTCAGATACGCAGTATTTT
TRBV6-1	15	TRBJ2-7	TRBD2	.	CASTFLADLSYEQYF	TGTGCCAGCACCTTTCTAGCGGACCTCTCCTACGAGCAGTACTTC
TRBV19	13	TRBJ2-7	.	.	CASSTRRTGEQYF	TGTGCCAGTAGTACCCGACGTACGGGCGAGCAGTACTTC
TRBV27	15	TRBJ2-7	.	.	CASSLFLGFPHEQYF	TGTGCCAGCAGTTTATTCTTGGGGTTTCCCCACGAGCAGTACTTC
TRBV7-2	16	TRBJ2-7	.	.	CASSLGRGWELYEQYF	TGTGCCAGCAGCTTAGGTCGTGGCTGGGAACTCTACGAGCAGTACTTC
TRBV15	13	TRBJ2-3	TRBD2	.	CATSRDRQGLVYF	TGTGCCACCAGCAGAGATCGACAAGGACTAGTTTATTTT
TRBV10-3	13	TRBJ2-1	.	once	CAISGGTFNEQFF	TGTGCCATCAGTGGCGGGACTTTCAATGAGCAGTTCTTC
TRBV29-1	14	TRBJ1-1	TRBD1	.	CSVVQGGVDTEAFF	TGCAGCGTTGTACAAGGGGGCGTCGACACTGAAGCTTTCTTT
TRBV30	13	TRBJ1-3	.	.	CAWSVLSGNTIYF	TGTGCCTGGAGTGTACTCAGTGGAAACACCATATATTTT
TRBV5-1	15	TRBJ2-7	.	.	CASSLGTYSSYEQYF	TGCGCCAGCAGCCTCGGGACTTACAGCTCCTACGAGCAGTACTTC
TRBV7-6	16	TRBJ2-3	TRBD2	.	CASSLDLSGSEDTQYF	TGTGCCAGCAGCTTAGATCTTAGCGGGAGTGAAGATACGCAGTATTTT
TRBV20-1	11	TRBJ2-1	.	once	CSAGRSGIPIF	TGCAGTGCTGGCCGATCGGGGATCCCAATCTTC
TRBV29-1	12	TRBJ1-5	.	.	CSVGDKDQPQHF	TGCAGCGTGGGGGACAAAGATCAGCCCCAGCATTTT
TRBV16	15	TRBJ1-5	.	.	CASSPGQGMGQPQHF	TGTGCCAGCAGTCCGGGCCAGGGAATGGGTCAGCCCCAGCATTTT
TRBV9	14	TRBJ2-7	.	.	CASSRQVGAYEQYF	TGTGCCAGCAGCCGACAGGTTGGAGCGTACGAGCAGTACTTC
TRBV5-5	14	TRBJ2-7	.	.	CASRNTVVSYEQYF	TGTGCCAGCAGGAACACAGTCGTATCCTACGAGCAGTACTTC
TRBV28	14	TRBJ2-7	TRBD2	once	CASSSLGRDYEQYF	TGTGCCAGCAGTTCGCTGGGGAGGGATTACGAGCAGTACTTC
TRBV28	15	TRBJ2-1	.	once	CASRNRVLSYNEQFF	TGTGCCAGCAGGAATCGAGTACTCTCCTACAATGAGCAGTTCTTC
TRBV30	12	TRBJ2-3	.	.	CAGTTLGDTQYF	TGTGCCGGAACTACACTGGGCGATACGCAGTATTTT
TRBV9	15	TRBJ2-3	.	.	CASSVAGLPGDTQYF	TGTGCCAGCAGCGTAGCCGGGCTGCCGGGAGATACGCAGTATTTT
TRBV27	14	TRBJ1-2	.	.	CASRDGTWSYGYTF	TGTGCCAGCAGAGACGGAACCTGGTCCTATGGCTACACCTTC
TRBV5-6	13	TRBJ2-3	.	.	CASRITGSDTQYF	TGTGCCAGCAGGATTACAGGGTCGGATACGCAGTATTTT
TRBV2	15	TRBJ2-7	TRBD1	.	CASSEALGTGSEQYF	TGTGCCAGCAGTGAAGCGCTTGGGACAGGGAGCGAGCAGTACTTC
TRBV29-1	14	TRBJ2-5	.	.	CSVFLGSFQETQYF	TGCAGCGTCTTCCTAGGGTCCTTCCAAGAGACCCAGTACTTC
TRBV30	11	TRBJ2-1	.	.	CAYVADNEQFF	TGTGCCTACGTAGCGGACAATGAGCAGTTCTTC
TRBV10-1	14	TRBJ2-1	TRBD2	.	CASSGGSGHNEQFF	TGCGCCAGCAGTGGCGGGAGCGGCCACAATGAGCAGTTCTTC
TRBV28	15	TRBJ2-7	TRBD2	.	CASTSQRGPLGEQYF	TGTGCCAGCACCTCTCAGCGGGGGCCCCTTGGCGAGCAGTACTTC
TRBV5-1	14	TRBJ1-2	.	.	CASSLIGDSFNYTF	TGCGCCAGCAGCTTGATTGGTGACTCCTTCAACTACACCTTC
TRBV7-9	14	TRBJ2-3	.	.	CASSSGQTTDTQYF	TGTGCCAGCAGCTCAGGACAGACCACAGATACGCAGTATTTT
TRBV27	18	TRBJ2-3	TRBD2	.	CASSFLPGTSLPTDTQYF	TGTGCCAGCAGTTTCCTCCCCGGGACTAGCCTTCCCACAGATACGCAGTATTTT
TRBV30	12	TRBJ1-2	.	.	CAWNRGDSVYTF	TGTGCCTGGAATCGAGGGGACTCGGTCTACACCTTC
TRBV15	16	TRBJ1-5	.	.	CATSRDSGAGPQPQHF	TGTGCCACCAGCAGAGATAGTGGGGCAGGCCCACAGCCCCAGCATTTT
TRBV9	17	TRBJ2-3	.	.	CASSVGLQGWETDTQYF	TGTGCCAGCAGCGTAGGTCTGCAGGGTTGGGAAACAGATACGCAGTATTTT
TRBV19	15	TRBJ1-5	.	.	CASSHTGFSNQPQHF	TGTGCCAGTAGTCATACAGGTTTTAGCAATCAGCCCCAGCATTTT
TRBV6-1	16	TRBJ2-3	TRBD2	.	CASSESRWGGPDTQYF	TGTGCCAGCAGTGAATCCCGGTGGGGGGGTCCCGATACGCAGTATTTT
TRBV4-2	17	TRBJ1-4	TRBD1	.	CASSQGKGATNNEKLFF	TGTGCCAGCAGCCAAGGGAAGGGGGCAACTAATAATGAAAAACTGTTTTTT
TRBV28	15	TRBJ2-5	.	.	CASSLPQGGQETQYF	TGTGCCAGCAGTTTGCCCCAGGGGGGTCAGGAGACCCAGTACTTC
TRBV5-1	14	TRBJ2-5	TRBD2	.	CASSPIAGGETQYF	TGCGCCAGCAGCCCTATAGCGGGAGGGGAGACCCAGTACTTC
TRBV29-1	12	TRBJ1-2	.	.	CSVDQETYGYTF	TGCAGCGTTGATCAGGAGACTTATGGCTACACCTTC
TRBV9	15	TRBJ1-1	.	.	CASSPRITKNTEAFF	TGTGCCAGCAGCCCACGGATTACCAAGAACACTGAAGCTTTCTTT
TRBV19	16	TRBJ2-3	TRBD2	.	CASSPTLATRADTQYF	TGTGCCAGTAGTCCCACACTAGCGACGAGGGCAGATACGCAGTATTTT
TRBV18	14	TRBJ2-5	TRBD2	.	CASSPQGLAQTQYF	TGTGCCAGCTCACCGCAGGGACTAGCGCAGACCCAGTACTTC
TRBV28	16	TRBJ1-2	.	.	CASSLVRLKGLGGYTF	TGTGCCAGCAGTTTGGTGCGACTCAAGGGATTGGGCGGCTACACCTTC
TRBV19	15	TRBJ1-2	TRBD1	.	CASSSGQGGNYGYTF	TGTGCCAGTAGTTCCGGACAGGGGGGAAACTATGGCTACACCTTC
TRBV18	18	TRBJ1-1	TRBD1	.	CASSYTHLTGMGNTEAFF	TGTGCCAGCTCATATACCCACCTGACAGGGATGGGGAACACTGAAGCTTTCTTT
TRBV11-2	16	TRBJ2-1	.	once	CASSPRLGQRDNEQFF	TGTGCCAGCAGCCCACGCCTTGGACAGCGGGACAATGAGCAGTTCTTC
TRBV29-1	10	TRBJ1-2	.	.	CSVGGAGYTF	TGCAGCGTTGGGGGGGCAGGCTACACCTTC
TRBV6-6	15	TRBJ2-1	TRBD2	.	CASIQSGRGMNEQFF	TGTGCCAGCATCCAGAGCGGGAGGGGTATGAATGAGCAGTTCTTC
TRBV7-3	17	TRBJ2-1	TRBD2	.	CASSSSVGTSGNNEQFF	TGTGCCAGCAGCTCCAGTGTCGGGACTAGCGGTAACAATGAGCAGTTCTTC
TRBV6-6	14	TRBJ1-1	TRBD1	.	CASSLDRGNTEAFF	TGTGCCAGCAGCCTCGACAGGGGGAACACTGAAGCTTTCTTT
TRBV7-8	20	TRBJ2-5	TRBD2	once	CASSLPLGGTSGRRRETQYF	TGTGCCAGCAGCTTACCTTTAGGCGGGACTAGCGGGAGAAGGAGAGAGACCCAGTACTTC
TRBV27	15	TRBJ1-4	TRBD1	.	CASSRRTGTNEKLFF	TGTGCCAGCAGTCGACGGACAGGCACGAATGAAAAACTGTTTTTT
TRBV9	14	TRBJ2-3	.	.	CASSAGLWGDTQYF	TGTGCCAGCAGCGCCGGACTATGGGGAGATACGCAGTATTTT
TRBV7-2	16	TRBJ2-1	.	.	CASSLFEGSGHNEQFF	TGTGCCAGCAGCTTATTTGAGGGTTCTGGGCATAATGAGCAGTTCTTC
TRBV4-2	14	TRBJ2-7	TRBD1	.	CASSQVLPGGEQYF	TGTGCCAGCAGCCAAGTACTTCCAGGGGGCGAGCAGTACTTC
TRBV2	15	TRBJ2-5	.	.	CASRLTDYNQETQYF	TGTGCCAGCAGGCTGACCGACTACAACCAAGAGACCCAGTACTTC
TRBV29-1	14	TRBJ1-2	TRBD1	.	CSVVFSGTAMRYTF	TGCAGCGTTGTGTTCAGCGGGACAGCTATGCGCTACACCTTC
TRBV19	14	TRBJ1-2	TRBD1	once	CASSPTGTGDGYTF	TGTGCCAGTAGTCCAACCGGGACAGGGGATGGCTACACCTTC
TRBV7-2	13	TRBJ2-1	.	once	CASSIPYVDEQFF	TGTGCCAGCAGCATCCCCTACGTGGATGAGCAGTTCTTC
TRBV5-1	14	TRBJ2-7	.	.	CASSLVAGTYEQYF	TGCGCCAGCAGCTTGGTGGCAGGAACCTACGAGCAGTACTTC